The present T cell receptor (beta chain) was sequenced within a study of preoperative IRX-2 immunotherapy in early breast cancer. The sample's treatment: preoperative locoregional IRX-2 cytokine immunotherapy. This phase Ib study tested locoregional IRX-2 cytokine immunotherapy given before surgery. The ends were cut back, 1 base at V and 0 bases at J, with 6 bases in the middle. Germline assignment: CDR1 SSHAT and CDR2 FNYEAQ (reference sequence). The CDR3 runs 14 residues. Generated by immunoSEQ multiplex PCR, the TCRdb table keeps only in-frame clones and is missing some. Of 30,000 to 45,000 clones in the sample, 82% were seen once.

This specimen consisted of lymph node tissue, obtained after IRX-2 immunotherapy. The TCR originated in a human donor with breast cancer. The V call is TRBV7-7, the J call TRBJ1-2; no firm D call. In nucleotides, the CDR3 is TGTGCCAGCAGCTTAGTTAGAGCTAACTATGGCTACACCTTC. Encoded protein: CASSLVRANYGYTF.